This T cell receptor (beta chain) was sequenced for a study of OX40 agonist ivuxolimab in advanced cancers. This CDR3 has 12 amino acids. The germline V and J ends were trimmed by 7 bases and 5 bases, with 12 bases remaining between them. Germline lookup yields CDR1 SEHNR and CDR2 FQNEAQ (reference sequence). Repertoires were generated with immunoSEQ multiplex PCR, while TCRdb's copy carries only in-frame clones and drops some. The data contain tens of thousands of clones, 88% of them singletons. Sequenced material: CD4+ or CD8+ T cells sorted from blood, taken in a trial of the OX40 agonist ivuxolimab. The rearrangement links TRBV7-9 to TRBJ2-7, with D possibly TRBD1 on 7 matching bases. The source is an adult with an advanced solid tumor such as melanoma, head and neck, liver or kidney cancer. The CDR3 DNA sequence: TGTGCCAGCACCCAGGGGGGCCACGAGCAGTACTTC. It encodes CASTQGGHEQYF.